These 10 T cell receptor beta chains were sequenced from one sample in a study of technical replicates of blood from several donors. Method: immunoSEQ multiplex PCR; TCRdb's copy keeps in-frame clones and lacks some. Of around 80,000 clones listed, under 99% are singletons. The specimen was T cells isolated from PBMCs. The receptors derive from a human donor in good health.

The V call is TRBV5-8, the J call TRBJ1-5, with 7 bases identical to TRBD1. Losses at the gene ends were 4 bases for V and 3 bases for J; bases not matched to a gene: 7. Germline V gene sequence: CDR1 SGHTS, CDR2 YDEGEE. The CDR3 is 15 residues long. This chain's CDR3 is CASSLEGQNNQPQHF. CDR3 coding DNA: TGTGCCAGCAGCCTCGAGGGACAGAACAATCAGCCCCAGCATTTT.

This clone has a single count. The rearrangement uses TRBV13 and TRBJ2-5, with TRBD2 identical over 7 bases. The CDR3 has 16 amino acids. Losses at the gene ends were 5 bases for V and 6 bases for J; bases not matched to a gene: 15. Germline CDR1 and CDR2: PRHDT and FYEKMQ (reference sequence). CDR3 in amino acids: CASSPPRSGAGKTQYF. The CDR3 bases are TGTGCCAGCAGCCCCCCCCGGAGCGGGGCGGGTAAGACCCAGTACTTC.

The chain couples TRBV7-8 to TRBJ1-5; D remains ambiguous. Trimming removed 5 bases from V and 5 bases from J, with 10 bases in between. This CDR3 has 13 residues. Germline lookup yields CDR1 SGHVS and CDR2 FQNEAQ. CDR3 residues: CASSASTDQPQHF. The CDR3 DNA sequence: TGTGCCAGCAGCGCTAGCACGGATCAGCCCCAGCATTTT.

This rearrangement joins TRBV7-9 to TRBJ2-2; 9 bases are shared with TRBD2. With 5 bases clipped from V and 7 bases from J, the junction kept 8 bases outside the gene matches. The CDR3 totals 15 residues. The germline gives CDR1 SEHNR, CDR2 FQNEAQ (reference sequence). CDR3 nucleotides: TGTGCCAGCAGCGATGCCGGGACTAGCCACGGGGAGCTGTTTTTT. Amino acids: CASSDAGTSHGELFF. Variable domain in full (rest from reference TRBV7-9 and TRBJ2-2): DTGVSQNPRHKITKRGQNVTFRCDPISEHNRLYWYRQTLGQGPEFLTYFQNEAQLEKSRLLSDRFSAERPKGSFSTLEIQRTEQGDSAMYLCASSDAGTSHGELFFGEGSRLTVL.

The chain recombines TRBV7-3 with TRBJ2-3; 7 positions agree with TRBD1. Germline-derived CDR1 and CDR2 are SGHTA and FQGTGA. Unmatched junction bases numbered 4, after V lost 4 bases and J lost 3 bases. The CDR3 length is 14 residues. CDR3 residues: CASSSGQKTDTQYF. CDR3 nucleotide sequence: TGTGCCAGCAGCTCGGGACAGAAGACAGATACGCAGTATTTT. Looking up the rest from reference TRBV7-3 and TRBJ2-3 gives the full variable domain: GAGVSQTPSNKVTEKGKYVELRCDPISGHTALYWYRQSLGQGPEFLIYFQGTGAADDSGLPNDRFFAVRPEGSVSTLKIQRTERGDSAVYLCASSSGQKTDTQYFGPGTRLTVL.

V is TRBV30 and J is TRBJ2-2; 11 bases align to TRBD2. The junction had 4 bases not matched to a gene; V was cut back by 5 bases and J by 5 bases. The germline CDR1 and CDR2 sequences are GTSNPN and SVGIG (reference sequence). The CDR3 runs 14 residues. CDR3 sequence (DNA): TGTGCCTGGGCCAGACTAGCGGGAACCGGGGAGCTGTTTTTT. Its protein product is CAWARLAGTGELFF.

The chain carries TRBV11-2 and TRBJ2-5; D is undetermined. The V end was cut by 9 bases, the J end by 2 bases, with 4 bases between. Germline V CDR1 and CDR2: SGHAT, FQNNGV. This CDR3 comprises 10 residues. The DNA for the CDR3 is TGTGCCAGTATACAAGAGACCCAGTACTTC. It encodes CASIQETQYF.

The chain uses TRBV19 and TRBJ1-5; 7 bases line up with TRBD1. The V and J ends lost 7 bases and 6 bases, in that order; junction bases with no gene match: 12. The CDR3 is made up of 15 amino acids. Per the germline V gene, CDR1 is LNHDA and CDR2 is SQIVND (reference sequence). As DNA, the CDR3 is TGTGCCAGTACCAATACAGCGACAGGGAGTCAGCCCCAGCATTTT. Protein sequence: CASTNTATGSQPQHF.

The gene calls are TRBV11-3 and TRBJ2-3; TRBD2 is a possible D gene (6 bases). This CDR3 is 13 amino acids long. V was cut by 5 bases and J by 5 bases, with 11 bases left in between. The germline V gene encodes CDR1 SGHNT and CDR2 YENEEA. The CDR3 nucleotides are TGTGCCAGCAGCCCGTCGGGACTAGATACGCAGTATTTT. Residues: CASSPSGLDTQYF. The variable domain in full, completed from reference TRBV11-3 and TRBJ2-3, reads EAGVVQSPRYKIIEKKQPVAFWCNPISGHNTLYWYLQNLGQGPELLIRYENEEAVDDSQLPKDRFSAERLKGVDSTLKIQPAELGDSAVYLCASSPSGLDTQYFGPGTRLTVL.

V usage is TRBV6-5 and J usage is TRBJ2-2; 9 bases are shared with TRBD1. The ends lost 6 bases at V and 5 bases at J; junction bases unmatched: 4. Germline V gene data show CDR1 as MNHEY and CDR2 as SVGAGI. CDR3 length equals 14 residues. CDR3 region: CASRGTGRTGELFF. The CDR3 DNA reads as TGTGCCAGCAGGGGGACAGGGAGGACCGGGGAGCTGTTTTTT.